The 30 T cell receptor beta chains in this list originate from one sample, sequenced in a study of OX40 agonist ivuxolimab in advanced cancers. Method: immunoSEQ multiplex PCR; TCRdb's copy keeps in-frame clones and lacks some. This sample has 25,000 to 35,000 clones; 82% occur once, and the top ten carry about 20%. The sequencing here drew on CD4+ or CD8+ T cells sorted from blood, taken in a trial of the OX40 agonist ivuxolimab. The receptor source for this set is an adult with an advanced solid tumor such as melanoma, head and neck, liver or kidney cancer.

The chain is built from TRBV11-2 and TRBJ2-1; D gene uncertain. The length of the CDR3 is 14 residues. Germline CDR1 is SGHAT and CDR2 is FQNNGV. V lost 3 bases and J 0 bases, leaving 6 bases between the germline ends. The CDR3 nucleotides are TGTGCCAGCAGCTTGCAAAGCTCCTACAATGAGCAGTTCTTC. Protein sequence: CASSLQSSYNEQFF.

This clone is medium-sized within its sample. The V gene is TRBV19, the J gene TRBJ1-5; D call uncertain. The V gene lost 4 bases and the J gene lost 5 bases, with 3 bases spanning the gap. CDR1 LNHDA and CDR2 SQIVND come from the germline V gene (reference sequence). This CDR3 comprises 11 residues. The CDR3 DNA reads TGTGCCAGTAGTACCCATCAGCCCCAGCATTTT. It yields the protein CASSTHQPQHF.

The chain has TRBV28 and TRBJ2-6, with 7 bases fitting TRBD2. V lost 7 bases to trimming and J lost 0 bases; unmatched junction nucleotides: 12. Per germline, CDR1 MDHEN and CDR2 SYDVKM. The CDR3 runs to 18 residues. For the CDR3, the DNA is TGTGCCAGCATGGTATCTAGCGGAGCGAGCTCTGGGGCCAACGTCCTGACTTTC. Translating it yields CASMVSSGASSGANVLTF.

This sequence joins TRBV6-6 and TRBJ2-3; D not certain. This CDR3 comprises 15 residues. V lost 7 bases and J 0 bases, leaving 14 bases between the germline ends. CDR1 and CDR2 (germline): MNHNY, SVGAGI (reference sequence). In DNA, the CDR3 is TGTGCCAGCACCTGGGTCGGCTCTAGCACAGATACGCAGTATTTT. Its protein is CASTWVGSSTDTQYF.

The chain carries TRBV6-9 and TRBJ1-3; TRBD1 matches 7 bases. The CDR3 spans 16 residues. Germline CDR1 is MNHGY and CDR2 is SVAAGI. V gave up 5 bases and J gave up 0 bases; unmatched junction bases: 7. The CDR3: CASSPETGHSGNTIYF. The CDR3 nucleotides are TGTGCCAGCAGTCCAGAGACAGGGCACTCTGGAAACACCATATATTTT.

The V gene is TRBV6-1, the J gene TRBJ1-6, with D hard to call. V lost 6 bases to trimming and J lost 9 bases, with 18 bases between them. Germline loops: CDR1 MNHNS, CDR2 SASEGT. This CDR3 spans 15 amino acids. The DNA for the CDR3 is TGTGCCAGCAGCGACCCGCGGGTAGTCGGTTCACCCCTCCACTTT. Its protein is CASSDPRVVGSPLHF.

This sequence joins TRBV27 and TRBJ2-2; TRBD1 matches 7 bases. Germline CDR1 and CDR2: MNHEY and SMNVEV (reference sequence). V was clipped by 3 bases and J by 5 bases; unmatched bases: 3. The CDR3 length is 14 residues. The CDR3 coding sequence is TGTGCCAGCAGTTTCAGGGGGAAAACCGGGGAGCTGTTTTTT. Encoded protein: CASSFRGKTGELFF.

The chain carries TRBV19 and TRBJ2-7; 12 bases are a match to TRBD2. Trimming cost V 6 bases and J 6 bases; bases outside gene matches: 6. This CDR3 has 14 residues. Germline loops: CDR1 LNHDA, CDR2 SQIVND (reference sequence). CDR3 residues: CASSPGLAGSEQYF. DNA of the CDR3: TGTGCCAGTAGCCCTGGACTAGCGGGGAGCGAGCAGTACTTC.

J is TRBJ2-7 and V is TRBV5-1, with D possibly being TRBD1 (7 bases). Trimming took 5 bases from V and 1 from J, leaving 10 bases between them. In germline, CDR1 is SGHRS, CDR2 YFSETQ. This CDR3 has 13 amino acids. This CDR3 is CASREGASYEQYF. CDR3 sequence (DNA): TGCGCCAGCAGGGAGGGGGCTTCCTACGAGCAGTACTTC. Based on the CDR3 plus reference TRBV5-1 and TRBJ2-7, the full variable domain is KAGVTQTPRYLIKTRGQQVTLSCSPISGHRSVSWYQQTPGQGLQFLFEYFSETQRNKGNFPGRFSGRQFSNSRSEMNVSTLELGDSALYLCASREGASYEQYFGPGTRLTVT.

The chain couples TRBV2 to TRBJ2-1, with TRBD1 matching over 7 bases. V shed 5 bases, J shed 0 bases, and the junction held 4 bases outside the gene matches. CDR3 size: 15 residues. The germline V gene has CDR1 SNHLY and CDR2 FYNNEI. As DNA, the CDR3 is TGTGCCAGCAGTTTACAGGGGAACTCCTACAATGAGCAGTTCTTC. Protein product: CASSLQGNSYNEQFF.

The gene calls are TRBV5-1 and TRBJ1-1; 8 nucleotides agree with TRBD1. Germline V gene sequence: CDR1 SGHRS, CDR2 YFSETQ. The trim removed 4 bases at V and 3 bases at J, leaving 5 bases unmatched. This CDR3 spans 14 amino acids. CDR3 sequence reads: CASSTGQAYTEAFF. The CDR3 nucleotides are TGCGCCAGCAGCACGGGACAGGCCTACACTGAAGCTTTCTTT.

Points on this clone: The sample carries other DNA sequences with the same CDR3. The chain joins TRBV28 to TRBJ2-5; D remains unclear. V lost 2 bases and J 1 base, leaving 2 bases between the germline ends. The CDR3 has 12 residues. The germline V gene encodes CDR1 MDHEN and CDR2 SYDVKM. DNA of the CDR3: TGTGCCAGCAGTTTAGTCCAAGAGACCCAGTACTTC. It yields the protein CASSLVQETQYF.

V is TRBV6-4 and J is TRBJ1-5; D unclear. Germline V lookup: CDR1 MRHNA, CDR2 SNTAGT. This CDR3 contains 14 residues. Trimming stripped 11 bases from V and 1 base from J, with 15 bases between. The CDR3 reads CAGVSGASNQPQHF. CDR3 DNA sequence: TGTGCCGGAGTTTCCGGAGCCAGCAATCAGCCCCAGCATTTT.

In its sample, this clone was seen once. The chain joins TRBV6-1 to TRBJ1-5; no reliable D call. Germline V gene sequence: CDR1 MNHNS, CDR2 SASEGT. Trimming stripped 5 bases from V and 6 bases from J, with 11 bases between. CDR3 length: 13 amino acids. The CDR3: CASSSQAAQPQHF. DNA of the CDR3: TGTGCCAGCAGTAGTCAGGCGGCTCAGCCCCAGCATTTT.

The rearrangement joins TRBV30 to TRBJ2-1; 7 bases are shared with TRBD1. With V trimmed by 3 bases and J by 0 bases, 8 bases remained unmatched. The CDR3 contains 16 residues. Germline V gene sequence: CDR1 GTSNPN, CDR2 SVGIG (reference sequence). CDR3 nucleotide sequence: TGTGCCTGGAGAACCTACAGGGGCCGCTCCTACAATGAGCAGTTCTTC. Amino acid sequence: CAWRTYRGRSYNEQFF.

The genes are TRBV5-6 and TRBJ2-7, with 10 nucleotides matching TRBD1. CDR1 and CDR2 (germline): SGHDT, YYEEEE. J lost 5 bases, V lost 3 bases, and 11 bases had no gene match. The CDR3 sequence is 16 residues long. CDR3 coding DNA: TGTGCCAGCAGCTCCCGGGGGGGACAGGGGTTCGACGAGCAGTACTTC. As protein: CASSSRGGQGFDEQYF.

The chain recombines TRBV5-1 with TRBJ1-2; D possibly corresponds to TRBD1 (5 bases). From germline, CDR1 is SGHRS and CDR2 YFSETQ. The germline V and J ends were trimmed by 1 base and 7 bases, with 14 bases remaining between them. The CDR3 consists of 14 residues. CDR3 residues: CASSLNVGQVGYTF. The CDR3 DNA reads as TGCGCCAGCAGCTTGAACGTGGGGCAGGTTGGCTACACCTTC.

The chain employs TRBV28 and TRBJ2-7, with D perhaps TRBD1 or TRBD2 (5 bases each). This CDR3 is built from 15 residues. Germline loops: CDR1 MDHEN, CDR2 SYDVKM. V lost 5 bases and J lost 1, with 15 bases in between. For the CDR3, the DNA is TGTGCCAGCAGTACCGTGATTTGGGGGTCCTACGAGCAGTACTTC. Protein: CASSTVIWGSYEQYF.

This clone was recorded a few times. The V and J genes are TRBV11-2 and TRBJ2-7; D gene ambiguous. Trimming cost V 0 bases and J 3 bases, with 3 bases left between them. CDR1 and CDR2 from the germline V gene are SGHAT and FQNNGV. The CDR3 loop spans 12 amino acids. This CDR3 reads CASSLEVYEQYF. The CDR3 DNA follows: TGTGCCAGCAGCTTAGAGGTCTACGAGCAGTACTTC.

The chain joins TRBV27 to TRBJ1-1; D remains unclear. CDR3 length equals 16 residues. Germline V gene data show CDR1 as MNHEY and CDR2 as SMNVEV (reference sequence). The V and J ends lost 9 bases and 7 bases respectively, with 27 bases between them. CDR3 region: CASREERTDLSHEAFF. The CDR3 nucleotides read TGTGCCAGTCGGGAGGAGAGGACCGACTTGAGCCATGAAGCTTTCTTT.

V is TRBV10-3 and J is TRBJ2-7; 7 positions match TRBD1. V trimming: 10 bases; J trimming: 0 bases; junction bases outside the gene matches: 6. CDR1 is ENHRY, CDR2 SYGVKD, per germline. The CDR3 consists of 13 residues. The CDR3 loop is CATHRDSSYEQYF. The DNA of the CDR3 is TGTGCCACCCACCGGGACAGCTCCTACGAGCAGTACTTC.

The V call is TRBV28, the J call TRBJ2-7; TRBD2 matches 8 bases. This CDR3 has 16 amino acids. Germline V gene sequence: CDR1 MDHEN, CDR2 SYDVKM. Trimming cost V 4 bases and J 0 bases; bases outside gene matches: 8. The CDR3 sequence is CASSSPGGVYSYEQYF. The CDR3 DNA is TGTGCCAGCAGTTCCCCCGGGGGGGTATACTCCTACGAGCAGTACTTC.

This chain joins TRBV6-5 and TRBJ1-2; 9 bases map to TRBD1. The trim removed 6 bases at V and 5 bases at J, leaving 10 bases unmatched. CDR1 and CDR2 (germline): MNHEY, SVGAGI. The CDR3 runs 15 residues. As DNA, the CDR3 is TGTGCCAGCAGCCCCAGGGGGGGACAGGGATATGGCTACACCTTC. Protein sequence: CASSPRGGQGYGYTF.

There are a few counts of this clone. This chain uses TRBV7-2 with TRBJ2-3, with unresolved D. Germline CDR1 and CDR2: SGHTA and FQGNSA. V was shortened by 5 bases and J by 0 bases, with 9 bases between the two germline ends. The CDR3 length is 14 residues. The CDR3 DNA follows: TGTGCCAGCAGCCCGACGACTAGCACAGATACGCAGTATTTT. Amino acids: CASSPTTSTDTQYF.

The chain carries TRBV5-1 and TRBJ2-3, with a weak D call TRBD1 (5 bases). The CDR3 extends over 14 amino acids. V lost 1 base and J 3 bases, leaving 9 bases between the germline ends. From germline, CDR1 is SGHRS and CDR2 YFSETQ. For the CDR3, the DNA is TGCGCCAGCAGCTTGCGACAGATTACAGATACGCAGTATTTT. Amino acids: CASSLRQITDTQYF.

The chain couples TRBV7-2 to TRBJ2-3; D possibly uses TRBD1 or TRBD2 (5 bases each). The CDR3 spans 14 residues. The V gene lost 6 bases and the J gene lost 2 bases, with 12 bases spanning the gap. Germline V CDR1 and CDR2: SGHTA, FQGNSA. In DNA form, the CDR3 reads TGTGCCAGCAGGGGACGGGGCACCACAGATACGCAGTATTTT. It specifies CASRGRGTTDTQYF.

The chain uses TRBV6-5 and TRBJ2-2, with D possibly matching TRBD2 (5 bases). This CDR3 contains 16 residues. The germline CDR1 and CDR2 sequences are MNHEY and SVGAGI. V gave up 0 bases and J gave up 2 bases, with 10 bases separating them. The CDR3 DNA is TGTGCCAGCAGTTACTCAAGCGGCACCAACACCGGGGAGCTGTTTTTT. Amino acid sequence: CASSYSSGTNTGELFF.

Regarding this clone: The same CDR3 arises from other DNA sequences in this sample as well. This chain uses TRBV2 with TRBJ1-5, with 7 bases matching TRBD1. Germline loops: CDR1 SNHLY, CDR2 FYNNEI. With V trimmed by 6 bases and J by 6 bases, 8 bases remained unmatched. The CDR3 loop spans 14 amino acids. The CDR3 loop is CASSVAQGGQPQHF. The CDR3 bases are TGTGCCAGCAGCGTGGCTCAGGGGGGTCAGCCCCAGCATTTT.

By share of the sample, this clone is medium-sized. V gene TRBV9 combines with J gene TRBJ1-5, with D possibly being TRBD1 (6 bases). V was pared by 0 bases and J by 3 bases, with 10 bases between. CDR3 length equals 15 residues. CDR1 is SGDLS, CDR2 YYNGEE, per germline. The CDR3 spells CASSVEGGHNQPQHF. The CDR3 coding sequence is TGTGCCAGCAGCGTAGAGGGGGGGCACAATCAGCCCCAGCATTTT.

V and J are TRBV6-6 and TRBJ1-4, with 9 bases fitting TRBD1. CDR1 and CDR2 (germline): MNHNY, SVGAGI (reference sequence). This CDR3 is 15 amino acids long. V shed 6 bases, J shed 7 bases, and the junction held 9 bases outside the gene matches. The CDR3 sequence: CASRTTGTGFEKLFF. Here the CDR3 DNA reads TGTGCCAGCAGAACGACCGGGACAGGGTTTGAAAAACTGTTTTTT.